A selection of T cell receptor beta chains follows, all from one sample in a study of low-dose radiotherapy and immunotherapy resistance in tumors. One entry per CDR3 protein results from TCRdb running MiXCR on the reads. The data contain around 33,000 distinct CDR3 sequences, roughly 49% of them singletons. Material: PBMCs, obtained after low-dose radiotherapy plus immunotherapy. The receptors were gathered from a male donor with gallbladder cancer. CDR3s include the opening cysteine and the closing phenylalanine or tryptophan. D genes are given only for firm matches. Size is omitted from some rows. Given values are once, few, many or a class for expanded clones.

j_call d_call v_call clone_size cdr3_aa cdr3_nt
TRBJ2-1 . TRBV2 . CASIQSRDSYNEQFF TGTGCCAGCATCCAGTCAAGAGACTCCTACAATGAGCAGTTCTTC
TRBJ1-5 . TRBV5-5 . CASSLPGDSQPQHF TGTGCCAGCAGCTTGCCCGGGGACTCTCAGCCCCAGCATTTT
TRBJ2-5 TRBD1 TRBV3-1 many CASSPRQGQTQYF TGTGCCAGCAGCCCGCGACAGGGTCAGACCCAGTACTTC
TRBJ1-4 . TRBV28 . CASNLGEKLFF TGTGCCAGCAATCTCGGTGAAAAACTGTTTTTT
TRBJ1-1 . TRBV15 medium-sized CATSRGSTVNTEAFF TGTGCCACCAGCAGAGGCTCGACAGTGAACACTGAAGCTTTCTTT
TRBJ1-1 TRBD1 TRBV4-3 many CASSATGGGWNTEAFF TGCGCCAGCAGCGCCACAGGGGGCGGGTGGAACACTGAAGCTTTCTTT
TRBJ1-2 TRBD1 TRBV3-1 . CASSQGRGLSYGYTF TGTGCCAGCAGCCAAGGGAGGGGGCTGAGCTATGGCTACACCTTC
TRBJ2-1 . TRBV2 . CASSDARGMYNEQFF TGTGCCAGCAGTGACGCACGCGGGATGTACAATGAGCAGTTCTTC
TRBJ2-1 TRBD2 TRBV5-3 once CASSLRFGLAGVVYEQFF TGTGCCAGCAGCTTGCGGTTTGGGCTAGCGGGAGTTGTCTATGAGCAGTTCTTC
TRBJ2-2 . TRBV23-1 many CDSPGELFF TGCGACAGCCCCGGGGAGCTGTTTTTT
TRBJ1-5 . TRBV5-8 . CASAELQPQHF TGTGCCAGCGCCGAGCTCCAGCCCCAGCATTTT
TRBJ1-4 . TRBV5-3 . CASRVATNEKLFF TGTGCCAGCAGAGTAGCAACTAATGAAAAACTGTTTTTT
TRBJ1-1 . TRBV6-6 medium-sized CASSYSEAEGTEAFF TGTGCCAGCAGTTACTCAGAGGCTGAGGGGACTGAAGCTTTCTTT
TRBJ2-3 . TRBV16 . CASSPINSDTQYF TGTGCCAGCAGCCCCATAAACTCAGATACGCAGTATTTT
TRBJ2-3 . TRBV12-3/TRBV12-4 . CASSDIGADTDTQYF TGTGCCAGCAGTGACATTGGAGCAGACACAGATACGCAGTATTTT
TRBJ2-3 TRBD1 TRBV5-6 medium-sized CASTETGRSTDTQYF TGTGCCAGCACCGAGACAGGGCGATCTACAGATACGCAGTATTTT
TRBJ2-1 . TRBV5-1 . CASSLEGSYKEQFF TGCGCCAGCAGCTTGGAGGGCTCCTACAAGGAGCAGTTCTTC
TRBJ2-3 . TRBV5-4 . CASSLGWKADTQYF TGTGCCAGCAGCTTGGGTTGGAAGGCAGATACGCAGTATTTT
TRBJ2-2 TRBD1 TRBV5-1 medium-sized CASSFRTGLGTGELFF TGCGCCAGCAGCTTTAGGACAGGGCTTGGCACCGGGGAGCTGTTTTTT
TRBJ2-2 TRBD1 TRBV3-1 many CASSQGEGQGTTGELFF TGTGCCAGCAGCCAAGGGGAGGGACAGGGGACCACCGGGGAGCTGTTTTTT
TRBJ1-2 . TRBV6-1 once CASSESTGFGYTF TGTGCCAGCAGTGAATCAACAGGGTTTGGCTACACCTTC
TRBJ2-2 . TRBV6-9 medium-sized CASRWARGAENTGELFF TGTGCCAGCAGATGGGCCCGGGGAGCGGAGAACACCGGGGAGCTGTTTTTT
TRBJ2-2 TRBD2 TRBV6-4 many CASSELAGNTGELFF TGTGCCAGCAGTGAACTAGCGGGCAACACCGGGGAGCTGTTTTTT
TRBJ1-2 . TRBV7-9 . CASSLAGVRYGYTF TGTGCCAGCAGCTTAGCGGGGGTACGCTATGGCTACACCTTC
TRBJ2-5 . TRBV5-1 . CASSLGRETQYF TGCGCCAGCAGCTTGGGGCGGGAGACCCAGTACTTC
TRBJ2-3 . TRBV6-1 once CASKAQVSDTQYF TGTGCCAGCAAGGCCCAAGTTTCCGATACGCAGTATTTT
TRBJ2-7 . TRBV19 many CASSIRRFSYEQYF TGTGCCAGTAGTATTCGGAGGTTCTCCTACGAGCAGTACTTC
TRBJ1-1 . TRBV28 . CASSLVQGSEAFF TGTGCCAGCAGTTTAGTTCAGGGGTCTGAAGCTTTCTTT
TRBJ2-3 . TRBV11-2 . CASSKYRVSDTQYF TGTGCCAGCAGCAAATACAGGGTTTCTGATACGCAGTATTTT
TRBJ2-7 . TRBV27 . CASSQRAAYEQYF TGTGCCAGCAGCCAGCGGGCCGCCTACGAGCAGTACTTC
TRBJ2-7 TRBD2 TRBV7-8 medium-sized CASSGMGLAYEQYF TGTGCCAGCAGCGGGATGGGACTAGCCTACGAGCAGTACTTC
TRBJ2-1 TRBD1 TRBV5-1 medium-sized CASSGQGHGQFF TGCGCCAGCAGCGGACAGGGTCATGGGCAGTTCTTC
TRBJ2-1 TRBD2 TRBV10-3 . CAISETSGDNEQFF TGTGCCATCAGTGAGACTAGCGGGGACAATGAGCAGTTCTTC
TRBJ2-1 . TRBV5-1 . CATSRQFADEQFF TGCGCCACCAGCCGTCAATTCGCGGATGAGCAGTTCTTC
TRBJ2-7 . TRBV7-2 many CASSQTGAGIYEQYF TGTGCCAGCAGCCAAACGGGAGCCGGTATCTACGAGCAGTACTTC
TRBJ2-2 TRBD2 TRBV20-1 . CSARPSGGSPGELFF TGCAGTGCTAGACCCTCGGGCGGGAGTCCCGGGGAGCTGTTTTTT
TRBJ1-5 . TRBV5-8 once CASSLSPHQPQHF TGTGCCAGCAGCTTAAGCCCCCATCAGCCCCAGCATTTT
TRBJ1-1 . TRBV28 . CASKSGIWAFF TGTGCCAGCAAGTCCGGGATTTGGGCTTTCTTT
TRBJ2-3 TRBD1 TRBV19 many CASRDRGRQDTQYF TGTGCCAGTAGAGACAGGGGGCGCCAAGATACGCAGTATTTT
TRBJ2-3 TRBD1 TRBV18 many CASSPLPGQATDTQYF TGTGCCAGCTCTCCCCTCCCGGGACAGGCAACAGATACGCAGTATTTT
TRBJ2-7 TRBD1 TRBV6-6 few CASRRDRGGDREQYF TGTGCCAGCAGAAGGGACAGGGGAGGGGACAGGGAGCAGTACTTC
TRBJ1-2 . TRBV11-3 . CASRDSLDHYGYTF TGTGCCAGCAGAGACAGTCTAGACCACTATGGCTACACCTTC
TRBJ2-1 TRBD2 TRBV4-1 . CASSRSGTSGSQFF TGCGCCAGCAGCCGATCCGGGACTAGCGGATCGCAGTTCTTC
TRBJ1-1 . TRBV11-1 many CASSQDTEAFF TGTGCCAGCAGCCAAGACACTGAAGCTTTCTTT
TRBJ2-5 . TRBV13 . CASSSLETQYF TGTGCCAGCAGCTCGCTAGAGACCCAGTACTTC
TRBJ2-1 TRBD2 TRBV5-4 . CASSTPTSGNYNEQFF TGTGCCAGCAGTACTCCCACTAGCGGGAACTACAATGAGCAGTTCTTC
TRBJ2-1 TRBD2 TRBV19 . CASSTTQSGGSSYNEQFF TGTGCCAGTAGTACCACCCAGAGCGGCGGGAGCTCCTACAATGAGCAGTTCTTC
TRBJ2-3 . TRBV6-4 . CASSVSQSFDTQYF TGTGCCAGCAGTGTTTCCCAGTCTTTCGATACGCAGTATTTT
TRBJ2-3 . TRBV7-3 . CASTLSGASTDTQYF TGTGCCAGCACCTTATCGGGAGCTAGCACAGATACGCAGTATTTT
TRBJ2-3 TRBD2 TRBV12-3/TRBV12-4 many CASSPLAGRTDTQYF TGTGCCAGCAGTCCACTAGCGGGACGCACAGATACGCAGTATTTT
TRBJ1-1 TRBD1 TRBV5-4 medium-sized CASRTGGSNTEAFF TGTGCCAGCCGAACAGGGGGGTCGAACACTGAAGCTTTCTTT
TRBJ2-1 TRBD2 TRBV2 . CASRGLAGGNEQFF TGTGCCAGCAGAGGACTAGCGGGGGGGAATGAGCAGTTCTTC
TRBJ2-3 . TRBV18 many CASSPRSLRDTQYF TGTGCCAGCTCACCACGTTCGTTAAGAGATACGCAGTATTTT
TRBJ2-7 . TRBV7-6 . CASSWTTSYEQYF TGTGCCAGCAGCTGGACTACCTCCTACGAGCAGTACTTC
TRBJ1-5 . TRBV11-1 . CASSSQSGSDPPNQPQHF TGTGCCAGCAGCTCCCAGTCCGGAAGCGACCCTCCTAATCAGCCCCAGCATTTT
TRBJ1-5 . TRBV7-6 . CASSLGRGVDYSNQPQHF TGTGCCAGCAGCTTAGGGAGAGGGGTTGACTATAGCAATCAGCCCCAGCATTTT
TRBJ2-3 . TRBV6-2/TRBV6-3 . CASSRPDTQYF TGTGCCAGCAGTCGACCAGATACGCAGTATTTT
TRBJ1-1 . TRBV27 few CASSLWGGHTEAFF TGTGCCAGCAGTTTATGGGGGGGGCACACTGAAGCTTTCTTT
TRBJ2-1 TRBD2 TRBV11-2 medium-sized CASSLNFGGSHNEQFF TGTGCCAGCAGCTTAAACTTCGGGGGGTCTCACAATGAGCAGTTCTTC
TRBJ2-2 . TRBV2 once CASSDKVTGELFF TGTGCCAGCAGTGACAAGGTCACCGGGGAGCTGTTTTTT